Shown below are 6 T cell receptor beta chains from a single sample sequenced in a study of blood T cell repertoires in COVID-19. Clones were read by immunoSEQ multiplex PCR, and TCRdb kept only the in-frame ones, dropping some. The data hold around 200,000 clones, with 70% to 90% observed a single time. The specimen sequenced was peripheral blood. Receptors were obtained from a woman older than 75 with acute or convalescent COVID-19.

This sequence joins TRBV5-1 and TRBJ2-1; perhaps TRBD1 as D (5 bases). The CDR3 totals 16 residues. CDR1 SGHRS and CDR2 YFSETQ come from the germline V gene. With 4 bases removed from V and 0 bases from J, the gap between germline ends came to 14 bases. Written as DNA, the CDR3 is TGCGCCAGCAGCCCGGACGGACATAGCTCCTACAATGAGCAGTTCTTC. Translation: CASSPDGHSSYNEQFF. Full variable domain (rest looked up from reference TRBV5-1 and TRBJ2-1): KAGVTQTPRYLIKTRGQQVTLSCSPISGHRSVSWYQQTPGQGLQFLFEYFSETQRNKGNFPGRFSGRQFSNSRSEMNVSTLELGDSALYLCASSPDGHSSYNEQFFGPGTRLTVL.

This chain uses TRBV12-3 or TRBV12-4 with TRBJ2-1; 8 bases align to TRBD2. The ends lost 3 bases at V and 15 bases at J; junction bases unmatched: 4. This CDR3 is 11 amino acids long. The CDR3 loop is CASSLGLVPFF. The CDR3 DNA sequence: TGTGCCAGCAGTTTGGGACTAGTGCCGTTCTTC.

CDR3 nucleotides: TGTGCCAGCAGCCCGCTTCCGGGACAGGGCTACAATGAGCAGTTCTTC. Translating gives CASSPLPGQGYNEQFF. V gene TRBV3-1 (or the pseudogene TRBV3-2) combines with J gene TRBJ2-1; TRBD1 matches at 9 bases. V lost 4 bases and J lost 3; bases outside the gene matches: 7. The CDR3 runs to 16 residues. Germline V CDR1 and CDR2: LGHDT, YNNKEL (reference sequence).

This chain joins TRBV18 and TRBJ1-1, with 7 bases matching TRBD1. V trimming: 3 bases; J trimming: 6 bases; junction bases outside the gene matches: 10. Looked up from germline, CDR1 is KGHSH and CDR2 is LQKENI. There are 15 residues in the CDR3. The CDR3 protein is CASSPSQTGIAEAFF. CDR3 DNA: TGTGCCAGCTCACCCTCCCAGACAGGGATCGCTGAAGCTTTCTTT.

The rearrangement joins TRBV16 to TRBJ2-7; TRBD1 matches at 7 bases. The CDR3 spans 14 residues. Looked up from germline, CDR1 is KGHSY and CDR2 is FQNENV. V shed 2 bases and J 5 bases; nucleotides not matched to a gene: 6. The CDR3 here is CASSQVRQGNEQYF. CDR3 coding DNA: TGTGCCAGCAGCCAAGTGCGACAGGGCAACGAGCAGTACTTC.

This clone was counted at least ten times. The gene calls are TRBV27 and TRBJ1-2; 10 bases agree with TRBD1. This CDR3 is 14 amino acids long. CDR1 and CDR2 from the germline V gene are MNHEY and SMNVEV (reference sequence). The J segment lost 8 bases and the V segment lost 8 bases, leaving 11 bases of the junction unmatched. CDR3 sequence reads: CASAGTGVFRGYTF. DNA of the CDR3: TGTGCCAGCGCCGGGACAGGGGTTTTTCGGGGCTACACCTTC.